Below, 26 T cell receptor beta chains from the same sample are listed, as sequenced in a study of siplizumab effects on memory and regulatory T cells. Some clones are missing from TCRdb's copy, which holds only in-frame ones; the method was immunoSEQ multiplex PCR. The top ten clones hold approximately 1.4% of a sample with approximately 92,000 clones, around 94% of them seen once. Input material: non-Treg CD4+ T cells sorted from blood. Receptors were obtained from a human donor in good health.

This clone came up once. The rearrangement uses TRBV7-2 and TRBJ1-1; D not resolved. This CDR3 spans 13 amino acids. The ends were cut back, 1 base at V and 4 bases at J, with 7 bases in the middle. Looked up from germline, CDR1 is SGHTA and CDR2 is FQGNSA. The CDR3 sequence is CASSLEGSTEAFF. CDR3 coding DNA: TGTGCCAGCAGCTTAGAGGGTAGCACTGAAGCTTTCTTT.

The chain carries TRBV7-3 and TRBJ2-6; D gene ambiguous. Per germline, CDR1 SGHTA and CDR2 FQGTGA. The CDR3 is made up of 13 amino acids. The ends were cut back, 4 bases at V and 0 bases at J, with 1 base in the middle. The CDR3 DNA follows: TGTGCCAGCAGCTACTCTGGGGCCAACGTCCTGACTTTC. Residues: CASSYSGANVLTF.

This chain links TRBV27 with TRBJ1-2, with unresolved D. Trimming shortened V by 2 bases and J by 8 bases, and 12 bases separated the two germline ends. There are 13 residues in the CDR3. Germline lookup yields CDR1 MNHEY and CDR2 SMNVEV (reference sequence). For the CDR3, the DNA is TGTGCCAGCAGTTTAAACAACCTGAGCGGCTACACCTTC. This sequence encodes CASSLNNLSGYTF.

The rearrangement uses TRBV19 and TRBJ1-2; D gene uncertain. There are 17 residues in the CDR3. Between the trimmed V and J ends, which lost 6 bases and 4 bases, there was a span of 24 bases. Germline V gives CDR1 LNHDA, CDR2 SQIVND (reference sequence). The CDR3 protein is CASRPHRTDEDPYGYTF. As DNA, the CDR3 is TGTGCCAGTAGGCCACACCGGACCGATGAAGATCCCTATGGCTACACCTTC. The full variable domain, completed using reference TRBV19 and TRBJ1-2, is DGGITQSPKYLFRKEGQNVTLSCEQNLNHDAMYWYRQDPGQGLRLIYYSQIVNDFQKGDIAEGYSVSREKKESFPLTVTSAQKNPTAFYLCASRPHRTDEDPYGYTFGSGTRLTVV.

The chain recombines TRBV4-2 with TRBJ1-2; D is unclear. This CDR3 has 16 amino acids. With 0 bases removed from V and 4 bases from J, the gap between germline ends came to 15 bases. Germline CDR1 is LGHNA and CDR2 is YNFKEQ. CDR3 DNA: TGTGCCAGCAGCCAAGATTTTCTGGGAATGGGCTATGGCTACACCTTC. Translation: CASSQDFLGMGYGYTF.

The chain is built from TRBV28 and TRBJ2-1; 7 nucleotides agree with TRBD2. CDR3 size: 12 residues. Germline V lookup: CDR1 MDHEN, CDR2 SYDVKM. J was trimmed by 12 bases and V by 6 bases; bases with no gene match: 8. The CDR3 nucleotides are TGTGCCAGCAGAAGCCCGGGCGGGGGGCAGTTCTTC. The encoded protein is CASRSPGGGQFF. Complete variable domain (other parts from reference TRBV28 and TRBJ2-1): DVKVTQSSRYLVKRTGEKVFLECVQDMDHENMFWYRQDPGLGLRLIYFSYDVKMKEKGDIPEGYSVSREKKERFSLILESASTNQTSMYLCASRSPGGGQFFGPGTRLTVL.

This rearrangement joins TRBV18 to TRBJ1-4; possibly TRBD1 for D (5 bases). CDR1 and CDR2 (germline): KGHSH, LQKENI. V dropped 8 bases and J dropped 7 bases, with 20 bases sitting between them. This CDR3 region has 15 residues. CDR3 DNA sequence: TGTGCCAGCACCTGGCCCGGGGCTTCGGGTGAAAAACTGTTTTTT. Translation: CASTWPGASGEKLFF.

The chain couples TRBV28 to TRBJ1-2; D call uncertain. Trimming left V 5 bases short and J 4 bases short, with 17 bases between. The CDR3 runs to 15 residues. CDR1 and CDR2 from the germline V gene are MDHEN and SYDVKM. The CDR3 coding sequence is TGTGCCAGCAGTAGAAGCTTGGGAGGGCTCTATGGCTACACCTTC. It translates to CASSRSLGGLYGYTF.

Only one count was recorded for this clone. This rearrangement joins TRBV28 to TRBJ2-2; D is undetermined. V was pared by 7 bases and J by 6 bases, with 12 bases between. The germline gives CDR1 MDHEN, CDR2 SYDVKM. This CDR3 comprises 13 residues. This CDR3 is CASKPINPGELFF. The DNA for the CDR3 is TGTGCCAGCAAACCGATCAACCCCGGGGAGCTGTTTTTT.

The gene calls are TRBV11-3 and TRBJ2-1; 11 bases line up with TRBD2. CDR3 length equals 13 residues. Germline loops: CDR1 SGHNT, CDR2 YENEEA. With 2 bases clipped from V and 9 bases from J, the junction kept 0 bases outside the gene matches. The CDR3 region has the DNA TGTGCCAGCAGCTTAACTAGCGGGGGTGAGCAGTTCTTC. It specifies CASSLTSGGEQFF. The full variable domain, completed using reference TRBV11-3 and TRBJ2-1, is EAGVVQSPRYKIIEKKQPVAFWCNPISGHNTLYWYLQNLGQGPELLIRYENEEAVDDSQLPKDRFSAERLKGVDSTLKIQPAELGDSAVYLCASSLTSGGEQFFGPGTRLTVL.

This clone was found a few times. The chain is built from TRBV7-9 and TRBJ1-1; the match to TRBD1 covers 8 bases. The trim removed 0 bases at V and 1 base at J, leaving 1 base unmatched. Per the germline V gene, CDR1 is SEHNR and CDR2 is FQNEAQ (reference sequence). The CDR3 totals 15 residues. The CDR3 is CASSLADRGNTEAFF. In nucleotides, the CDR3 is TGTGCCAGCAGCTTAGCCGACAGGGGGAACACTGAAGCTTTCTTT.

This clone appeared a single time. The J gene is TRBJ2-7, the V gene TRBV28; 11 bases agree with TRBD1. The V gene's germline CDR1 is MDHEN and CDR2 SYDVKM. There are 15 residues in the CDR3. J lost 3 bases, V lost 5 bases, and 6 bases had no gene match. CDR3 amino acids: CASSPGQGAIYEQYF. CDR3 bases: TGTGCCAGCAGTCCAGGACAGGGGGCTATCTACGAGCAGTACTTC.

The chain carries TRBV18 and TRBJ2-2; D is unclear. CDR1 is KGHSH, CDR2 LQKENI, per germline. The CDR3 is 13 amino acids. V was shortened by 10 bases and J by 5 bases, with 14 bases between the two germline ends. DNA for the CDR3: TGTGCCATCCAAAAGGGATTAACCGGGGAGCTGTTTTTT. Protein product: CAIQKGLTGELFF.

The chain links TRBV21-1 to TRBJ2-4; the DNA was not compared with TRBD2, the D call given in the table. TRBV21-1 is tagged as a pseudogene. The CDR3 has 17 amino acids. CDR3 loop: CASNGGAGDLAKNIQYF. For the CDR3, the DNA is TGTGCCAGCAACGGAGGCGCTGGGGATCTAGCCAAAAACATTCAGTACTTC.

The chain uses TRBV7-6 and TRBJ2-5, with a possible D match to TRBD1 (5 bases). The CDR3 runs to 14 residues. CDR1 SGHVS and CDR2 FNYEAQ come from the germline V gene. V lost 3 bases and J 1 base, leaving 9 bases between the germline ends. The CDR3: CASSFAGFQETQYF. The CDR3 nucleotides are TGTGCCAGCAGCTTTGCAGGGTTCCAAGAGACCCAGTACTTC.

The rearrangement links TRBV19 to TRBJ2-5; 8 bases are a match to TRBD2. V lost 5 bases to trimming and J lost 4 bases; unmatched junction nucleotides: 3. This CDR3 has 13 amino acids. Germline V gene lookup returns CDR1 LNHDA and CDR2 SQIVND (reference sequence). This CDR3 reads CASSPLAGETQYF. As DNA, the CDR3 is TGTGCCAGTAGTCCCCTAGCGGGAGAGACCCAGTACTTC.

The V gene is TRBV19, the J gene TRBJ1-2; D is unresolved. In germline, CDR1 is LNHDA, CDR2 SQIVND (reference sequence). The CDR3 has 14 amino acids. The ends were cut back, 3 bases at V and 8 bases at J, with 16 bases in the middle. CDR3 amino acids: CASSIGSRLLGYTF. DNA of the CDR3: TGTGCCAGTAGTATCGGGTCCCGGTTATTAGGCTACACCTTC. Together with reference TRBV19 and TRBJ1-2, the CDR3 gives the full variable domain: DGGITQSPKYLFRKEGQNVTLSCEQNLNHDAMYWYRQDPGQGLRLIYYSQIVNDFQKGDIAEGYSVSREKKESFPLTVTSAQKNPTAFYLCASSIGSRLLGYTFGSGTRLTVV.

This chain uses TRBV18 with TRBJ2-4, with D possibly being TRBD1 (6 bases). Trimming took 3 bases from V and 0 from J, leaving 15 bases between them. This CDR3 is built from 17 residues. Germline CDR1 and CDR2: KGHSH and LQKENI. Written as DNA, the CDR3 is TGTGCCAGCTCACCGGAAACAGGGCTCAGAGCCAAAAACATTCAGTACTTC. Translating it yields CASSPETGLRAKNIQYF.

The chain couples TRBV5-1 to TRBJ2-7; D may correspond to TRBD1 or TRBD2 (5 bases each). The V gene lost 3 bases and the J gene lost 0 bases, with 13 bases spanning the gap. CDR3 size: 15 residues. CDR1 SGHRS and CDR2 YFSETQ come from the germline V gene. The CDR3 DNA reads as TGCGCCAGCAGCTCCCGGGACGAAAGCTCCTACGAGCAGTACTTC. It yields the protein CASSSRDESSYEQYF.

This chain connects TRBV2 to TRBJ2-1; D is unclear. CDR1 is SNHLY and CDR2 is FYNNEI in the germline V gene. The V end lost 6 bases, the J end lost 4 bases, and 4 bases lay between the germline ends. The CDR3 runs to 11 residues. The CDR3 DNA reads TGTGCCAGCAGCTTGTACAATGAGCAGTTCTTC. Protein: CASSLYNEQFF.

The chain has TRBV18 and TRBJ2-5; 13 bases are a match to TRBD2. CDR3 size: 16 residues. CDR1 is KGHSH, CDR2 LQKENI, per germline. The ends lost 6 bases at V and 5 bases at J; junction bases unmatched: 9. The CDR3 DNA follows: TGTGCCAGCTCCCTGGGCGGGACTAGCGGGACGGAGACCCAGTACTTC. It translates to CASSLGGTSGTETQYF.

V and J are TRBV28 and TRBJ2-5; TRBD2 matches 14 bases. CDR3 length equals 16 residues. Germline CDR1 is MDHEN and CDR2 is SYDVKM. The junction had 4 bases not matched to a gene; V was cut back by 3 bases and J by 4 bases. CDR3 amino acids: CASSFAGTSGRETQYF. In DNA, the CDR3 is TGTGCCAGCAGTTTCGCCGGGACTAGCGGGAGAGAGACCCAGTACTTC.

The CDR3, as DNA: TGTGCCAGCAGAGGAGGAATCGGAGAGACCCAGTACTTC. This encodes CASRGGIGETQYF. J is TRBJ2-5 and V is TRBV11-2; D might be TRBD2 (5 bases). Germline V CDR1 and CDR2: SGHAT, FQNNGV. CDR3 length equals 13 residues. The germline V and J ends were trimmed by 6 bases and 4 bases, with 12 bases remaining between them.

A word on this clone: One end of the junction fails to match germline, which may point to a read error. This chain connects TRBV7-2 to TRBJ2-7; 9 positions match TRBD2. The CDR3 has 12 amino acids. From germline, CDR1 is SGHTA and CDR2 FQGNSA. Written as DNA, the CDR3 is TGTGCCAGCAGCTCCACCTTAGCGGGAGCCAACTTC. Protein sequence: CASSSTLAGANF.

CDR3 in amino acids: CASKGEANQPQHF. In nucleotides, the CDR3 is TGTGCCAGTAAAGGGGAAGCCAATCAGCCCCAGCATTTT. The chain carries TRBV19 and TRBJ1-5; possible D gene TRBD1, 5 bases. From germline, CDR1 is LNHDA and CDR2 SQIVND (reference sequence). Trimming took 7 bases from V and 3 from J, leaving 10 bases between them. This CDR3 has 13 amino acids.

This clone was seen a single time. The rearrangement uses TRBV5-1 and TRBJ2-7; D may be TRBD1 or TRBD2 (5 bases each). CDR1 is SGHRS and CDR2 is YFSETQ in the germline V gene. V was clipped by 6 bases and J by 0 bases, with 10 bases between them. The CDR3 has 13 amino acids. CDR3 sequence: CASNRDGSYEQYF. In DNA, the CDR3 is TGCGCCAGCAACCGGGACGGCTCCTACGAGCAGTACTTC.